The entry that follows covers one TCR beta chain sequence. The antigen remains undetermined. Broader study findings: In terms of TCR gene usage, tumor memory CD4+ T cells clustered together with blood and lymph node memory CD4+ cells, as well as with lymph node naive CD4+ cells. Greatest tumor Treg TCR overlap was with tumor naive CD4+ cells.

TCRdb processed the 5' RACE reads anew with MiXCR; each CDR3 protein has one entry. The sample consists of around 52,000 distinct CDR3 sequences, around a quarter of them appearing once. J was trimmed by 1 base and V by 5 bases; bases with no gene match: 5. Germline lookup yields CDR1 SGDLS and CDR2 YYNGEE. CDR3 length equals 15 residues. The memory fraction was CD4+CD45RO+CD25- cells. Sample: tumor-infiltrating memory CD4+ T cells sorted from the breast tumor. Subset specified: memory CD4+ T cells, CD4+CD45RO+CD25-. The gene calls are TRBV9 and TRBJ1-1; 10 nucleotides match TRBD1. The sequence was obtained from a female donor with breast cancer. CDR3 amino acids: CASRKGQGKNTEAFF. CDR3 DNA sequence: TGTGCCAGCAGGAAGGGACAGGGGAAGAACACTGAAGCTTTCTTT.